This TCR beta chain was identified during a study of T-cell reconstitution after alpha-beta-depleted transplantation in children (dated by TCRdb to about 2016). A note on the overall study: Using TCR repertoire profiling, the study followed T-cell immune reconstitution in a quantitative way in children after TCRalphabeta/CD19-depleted allogeneic hematopoietic cell transplantation. What the research found in general, with its limitations: In some patients, the high TCRbeta diversity seen at day 60 was put down to recipient T cells and intrathymic progenitors that had survived conditioning. The frequencies of hyperexpanded clones fell over the following months, and after one year, T-cell counts and TCRbeta diversity were mostly attributed to newly produced T cells. The apparently early alphabetaT-cell count recovery about two months after transplant was reportedly dependent on only several hundred rapidly expanded clones derived from non-depleted graft cells.

Library preparation used PCR. Sequencing relied on an Illumina HiSeq 2500. TCR library preparation used molecular barcoding, with unique molecular identifiers applied to normalize quantification of the TCRbeta repertoire. TCRdb passed the public sequencing reads through fastp at Q25 and MiXCR, retaining productive beta sequences. Rows with one shared CDR3 protein collapse into an entry with the most common genes and DNA. The sample table shows 900,000 or so distinct CDR3 sequences, and 16% are seen once. The ten largest clones take up approximately 5% of the sample. This clonotype showed up just a few times. The target of this receptor is not known. One base away there is no much larger clone; base qualities are not given. The germline V gene encodes CDR1 LNHNV and CDR2 YYDKDF (reference sequence). From the cysteine through the phenylalanine, the CDR3 covers 14 amino acids. Only CDR3 DNA remains: 42 bases, in frame from the first base. Trimming at the junction amounts to 0 bases on V and 5 bases on J, and the germline ends lie 11 bases apart.

This specimen's treatment or condition label, interpreted: allogeneic hematopoietic cell transplantation with graft depleted of TCRalphabeta T cells and CD19 B cells. TCRalphabeta/CD19-depleted allogeneic hematopoietic cell grafts were given to the transplant recipients, all of whom were children. The source of this sequence is a male patient younger than 18 who had a stem cell transplant for acute lymphoblastic leukemia, so the T cells may come from the graft donor. The chain uses TRBV15 and TRBJ2-7; no D gene call is confident. Source: PBMCs, mostly from graft donor cells, taken 360 days after TCRalphabeta/CD19-depleted stem cell transplant. The bases read TGTGCCACCAGCAGAGATTTTGCCAGCCACGAGCAGTACTTC. Translated, it reads CATSRDFASHEQYF.